The present entry profiles one T cell receptor beta chain with its context. Its antigen is unknown. TCRdb keeps only in-frame clones here, not all; method: immunoSEQ multiplex PCR. The table includes 320,000 or so clones, 85% to 90% detected once. The V gene's germline CDR1 is ENHRY and CDR2 SYGVKD. This CDR3 is built from 16 residues. Trimming removed 2 bases from V and 1 base from J; junction bases left unmatched: 6. The sample belongs to a study of Ad26.COV2.S vaccination and SARS-CoV-2 variants. Study-wide findings and caveats: A substantial breadth of spike-specific CD8+ and CD4+ T cell responses after vaccination has been reported. Vaccinees and placebo recipients showed similar non-spike TCR breadth.

This sample's treatment: some 19 received Ad26.COV2.S at low or high dose, single or two shots; about 5 received placebo; per-sample allocation not given. Collection of the samples took place on day 63 after the first injection of vaccine or placebo. Aged 18-55 years, donor was enrolled in Boston in about 2020. An Ad26 vector carrying the Wuhan-strain SARS-CoV-2 spike served as the vaccine. This clonotype was obtained from a person aged 18-60 years who received the Ad26.COV2.S COVID-19 vaccine or a placebo. This specimen was peripheral blood, taken in a trial of Ad26.COV2.S vaccine versus placebo. This chain connects TRBV10-3 to TRBJ1-1; 8 nucleotides match TRBD1. The CDR3 spells CAISEGRQGSNTEAFF. Written as DNA, the CDR3 is TGTGCCATCAGTGAGGGGAGACAGGGGTCGAACACTGAAGCTTTCTTT.